This T cell receptor (beta chain) comes out of a study of T-cell memory formation after mild COVID-19. The study, taken as a whole, reports: Certain responding clones were present in pre-infection memory, suggesting participation of cross-reactive memory. Shrinking CD4+ clones resided mostly in CM and EM, and CD8+ ones in EMRA.

A remark on this clonotype: Its antigen is unknown.

From germline, CDR1 is DFQATT and CDR2 SNEGSKA (reference sequence). V lost 6 bases, J lost 7 bases, and 13 bases lay in between. The CDR3 runs to 12 residues. Via MiXCR, TCRdb re-called the 5' RACE reads, giving one row per CDR3 protein. The sample comprises hundreds of thousands of distinct CDR3 sequences, 20% to 25% of which are singletons, and under 15% rests with the top ten. The chain carries TRBV20-1 and TRBJ2-4, with D unresolved. The specimen was PBMCs or a T cell subset sorted from them (not recorded which). This sequence originates from an adult woman who had mild COVID-19 (a few samples of this study predate the infection). Cell type and time point are not known. CDR3 nucleotide sequence: TGCAGTGCACCGAGACCCTACAACATTCAGTACTTC. Translating gives CSAPRPYNIQYF.